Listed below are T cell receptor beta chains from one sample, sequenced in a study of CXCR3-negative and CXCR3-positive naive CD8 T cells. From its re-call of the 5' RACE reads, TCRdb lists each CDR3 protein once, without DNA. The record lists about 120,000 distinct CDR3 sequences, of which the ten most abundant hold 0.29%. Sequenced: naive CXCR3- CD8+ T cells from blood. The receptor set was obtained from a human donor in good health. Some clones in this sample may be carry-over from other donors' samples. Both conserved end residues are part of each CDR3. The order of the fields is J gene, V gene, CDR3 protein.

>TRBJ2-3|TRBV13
CASSATGTVPYTQYF
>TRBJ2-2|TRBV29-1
CSVNLGWPGELFF
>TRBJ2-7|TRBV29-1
CSVTSGDYEQYF
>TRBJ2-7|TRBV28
CASSFRGTAFYEQYF
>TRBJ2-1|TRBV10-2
CATQREGPYNEQFF
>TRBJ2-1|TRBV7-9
CASSRGLAGAVNEQFF
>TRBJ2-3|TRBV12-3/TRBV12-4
CASSAPGTLYTDTQYF
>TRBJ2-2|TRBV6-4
CASSDSQGDTGELFF
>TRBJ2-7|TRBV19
CASSAGWSSYEQYF
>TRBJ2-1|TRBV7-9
CAGHKGGSGGYNEQFF
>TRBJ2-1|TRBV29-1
CSVAGLAGGRGSYNEQFF
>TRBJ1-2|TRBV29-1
CSVSDRPPRVYTF
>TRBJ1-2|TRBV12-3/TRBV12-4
CASSLSGGQGVYGYTF
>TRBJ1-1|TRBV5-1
CASSLETTGTLNTEAFF
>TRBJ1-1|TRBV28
CASRITANTEAFF
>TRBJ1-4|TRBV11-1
CASSASGRTNEKLFF
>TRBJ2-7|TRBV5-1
CASEIGGLCEQYF
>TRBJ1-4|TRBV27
CASSSGQKNEKLFF
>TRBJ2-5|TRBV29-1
CSVDDWTEQETQYF
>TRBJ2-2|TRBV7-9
CASSGRSGRAAGELFF
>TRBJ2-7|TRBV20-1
CSARDPLVGSSSYEQYF
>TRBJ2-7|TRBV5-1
CASSTAGGPYEQYF
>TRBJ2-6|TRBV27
CASSFGTGGLGGANVLTF
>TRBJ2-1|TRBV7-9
CASTTSRVSSYNEQFF
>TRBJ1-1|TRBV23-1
CASSLPREGNGGTEAFF
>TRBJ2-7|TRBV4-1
CASSQDWDSSYEQYF
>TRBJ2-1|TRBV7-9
CASSLVGTAYNEQFF
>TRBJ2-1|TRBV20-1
CSAPGVALGHEQFF
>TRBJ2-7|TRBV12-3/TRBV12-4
CASSLWGSEQYF
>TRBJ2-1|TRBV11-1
CASSLAGGAYNEQFF
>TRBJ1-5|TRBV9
CASSVGGSNQPQHF